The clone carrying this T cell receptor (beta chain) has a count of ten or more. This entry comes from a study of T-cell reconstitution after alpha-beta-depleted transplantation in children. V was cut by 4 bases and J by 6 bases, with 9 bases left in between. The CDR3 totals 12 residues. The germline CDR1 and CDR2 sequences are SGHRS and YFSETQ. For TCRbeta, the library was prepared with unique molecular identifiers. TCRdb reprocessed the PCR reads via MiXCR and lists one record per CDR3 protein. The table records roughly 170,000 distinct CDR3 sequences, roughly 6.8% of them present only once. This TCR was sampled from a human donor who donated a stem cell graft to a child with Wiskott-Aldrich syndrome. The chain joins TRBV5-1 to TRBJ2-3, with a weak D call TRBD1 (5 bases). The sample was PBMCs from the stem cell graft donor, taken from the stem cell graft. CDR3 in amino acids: CASSVDSDTQYF. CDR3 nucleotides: TGCGCCAGCAGCGTTGACAGCGATACGCAGTATTTT.